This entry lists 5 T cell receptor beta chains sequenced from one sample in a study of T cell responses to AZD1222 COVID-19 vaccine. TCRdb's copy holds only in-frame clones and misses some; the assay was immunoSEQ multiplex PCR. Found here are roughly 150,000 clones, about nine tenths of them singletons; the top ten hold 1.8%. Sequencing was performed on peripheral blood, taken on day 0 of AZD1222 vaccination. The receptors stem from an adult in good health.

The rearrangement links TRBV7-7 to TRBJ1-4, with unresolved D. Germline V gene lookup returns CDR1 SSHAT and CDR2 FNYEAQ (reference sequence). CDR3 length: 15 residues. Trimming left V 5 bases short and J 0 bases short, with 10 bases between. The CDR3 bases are TGTGCCAGCAGCCCATACTTTACAACTAATGAAAAACTGTTTTTT. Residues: CASSPYFTTNEKLFF.

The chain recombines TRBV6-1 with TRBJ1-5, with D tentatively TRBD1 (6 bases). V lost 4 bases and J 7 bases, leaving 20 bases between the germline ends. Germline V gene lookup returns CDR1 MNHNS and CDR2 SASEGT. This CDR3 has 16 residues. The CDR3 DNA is TGTGCCAGCAGTGTACTCAGGGGCCGGAACCGCCAGCCCCAGCATTTT. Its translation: CASSVLRGRNRQPQHF.

The CDR3 bases are TGTGCCAGCAGTGAATATCTGGGGGCCGGTGGCTACACCTTC. This gives the protein CASSEYLGAGGYTF. This chain links TRBV25-1 with TRBJ1-2; a weak D match, TRBD1 (6 bases). V lost 0 bases and J 7 bases, leaving 12 bases between the germline ends. The germline gives CDR1 MGHDK, CDR2 SYGVNS. The CDR3 loop spans 14 amino acids.

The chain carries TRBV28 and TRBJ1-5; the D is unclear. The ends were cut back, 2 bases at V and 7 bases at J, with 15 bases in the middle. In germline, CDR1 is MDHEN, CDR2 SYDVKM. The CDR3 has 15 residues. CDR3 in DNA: TGTGCCAGCAGTTTAGATTTTCTAGGTAACCAGCCCCAGCATTTT. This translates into CASSLDFLGNQPQHF. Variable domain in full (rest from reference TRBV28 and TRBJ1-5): DVKVTQSSRYLVKRTGEKVFLECVQDMDHENMFWYRQDPGLGLRLIYFSYDVKMKEKGDIPEGYSVSREKKERFSLILESASTNQTSMYLCASSLDFLGNQPQHFGDGTRLSIL.

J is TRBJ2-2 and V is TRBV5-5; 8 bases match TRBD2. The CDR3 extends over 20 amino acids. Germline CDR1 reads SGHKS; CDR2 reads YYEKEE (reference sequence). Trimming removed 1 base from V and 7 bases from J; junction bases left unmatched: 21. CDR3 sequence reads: CASSLTYRERRGALVGELFF. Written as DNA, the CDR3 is TGTGCCAGCAGCTTGACCTACAGGGAAAGGCGGGGGGCCTTGGTCGGGGAGCTGTTTTTT. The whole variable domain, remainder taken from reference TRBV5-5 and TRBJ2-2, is DAGVTQSPTHLIKTRGQQVTLRCSPISGHKSVSWYQQVLGQGPQFIFQYYEKEERGRGNFPDRFSARQFPNYSSELNVNALLLGDSALYLCASSLTYRERRGALVGELFFGEGSRLTVL.